Listed below are T cell receptor beta chains from one sample, sequenced in a study of graft-versus-host responses after intestinal transplantation. Their antigens are not known. Generated by immunoSEQ multiplex PCR, the TCRdb table keeps only in-frame clones and is missing some. Of fewer than 55,000 clones listed, about 95% were seen once; the top ten hold under 0.25%. The starting material was unstimulated CD8+ T cells sorted from spleen or lymph node cells, obtained before transplant. The receptor set was obtained from a human donor who was the organ donor for an intestinal transplant. CDR3s include the opening cysteine and the closing phenylalanine or tryptophan. Fields, in order: V gene, D gene, clone size, J gene, CDR3 DNA, CDR3 protein. A D gene is named only where the DNA matches it firmly. Clone size, where shown, is once, few, many, or a class for clones that have expanded.

TRBV2	NA	NA	TRBJ2-7	TGTGCCAGGAGTGACAGAGCTGACGAGCAGTACTTC	CARSDRADEQYF
TRBV28	TRBD1	NA	TRBJ1-2	TGTGCCAGCAGCTCAGAGACAGGGGGACAGGGGATGGACTATGGCTACACCTTC	CASSSETGGQGMDYGYTF
TRBV21-1	NA	NA	TRBJ2-2	TGTGCCAGCAGCAAAGCAGCCGGGGAGCTGTTTTTT	CASSKAAGELFF
TRBV5-4	TRBD1	NA	TRBJ1-1	TGTGCCAGCAGCTTCCGGGACAGGGACATTGAAGCTTTCTTT	CASSFRDRDIEAFF
TRBV9	NA	NA	TRBJ2-7	TGTGCCAGCAGCGTAGATGAAGGGGTCTCCTACGAGCAGTACTTC	CASSVDEGVSYEQYF
TRBV11-3	NA	NA	TRBJ1-5	TGTGCCAGCACGGGGTCGGGTCAGCCCCAGCATTTT	CASTGSGQPQHF
TRBV12-5	NA	NA	TRBJ1-2	TGTGCTAGTGGTTTGGTAATAACGTCAACCGGGGGCCCTAACTATGGCTACACCTTC	CASGLVITSTGGPNYGYTF
TRBV28	NA	NA	TRBJ2-2	TGTGCCAGCAGTACCTTCCTTGAGGGGCGTGTCGGGGAGCTGTTTTTT	CASSTFLEGRVGELFF
TRBV4-1	NA	NA	TRBJ1-1	TGCGCCAGCAGCATATATGGACAGCTGGACACTGAAGCTTTCTTT	CASSIYGQLDTEAFF
TRBV13	NA	NA	TRBJ1-1	TGTGCCAGCAGCTTAGGACAGGGCACTGAAGCTTTCTTT	CASSLGQGTEAFF
TRBV4-1	TRBD1	NA	TRBJ1-6	TGCGCCAGCAGCCCGAAACAGGGGGATACTTCACCCCTCCACTTT	CASSPKQGDTSPLHF
TRBV4-2	TRBD1	NA	TRBJ2-3	TGTGCCAGCAGCCAACAGACAGGGACCACAGATACGCAGTATTTT	CASSQQTGTTDTQYF
TRBV6-6	NA	NA	TRBJ1-5	TGTGCCAGCAGTCCGACTGTAACAGGGAATCAGCCCCAGCATTTT	CASSPTVTGNQPQHF
TRBV27	TRBD2	NA	TRBJ2-1	TGTGCCAGCAGTCCCCTGACTAGCTCTCTTTACAATGAGCAGTTCTTC	CASSPLTSSLYNEQFF
TRBV19	TRBD1	NA	TRBJ1-5	TGTGCCAGTATTCCCGGGACAGGGCATCAGCCCCAGCATTTT	CASIPGTGHQPQHF
TRBV6-6	TRBD1	NA	TRBJ1-5	TGTGCCAGCAGTCCGCCGGGACAGGGCTATCAGCCCCAGCATTTT	CASSPPGQGYQPQHF
TRBV27	TRBD1	NA	TRBJ1-2	TGTGCCAGCAGACCGACAGGGGCCCTGACTGGCTACACCTTC	CASRPTGALTGYTF
TRBV5-1	TRBD2	once	TRBJ2-3	TGCGCCAGCAGCTTGATAGCGGGGGTCACAGATACGCAGTATTTT	CASSLIAGVTDTQYF
TRBV15	TRBD1	NA	TRBJ2-2	TGTGCCACCAGCAGGGACAGGGATACCACCGGGGAGCTGTTTTTT	CATSRDRDTTGELFF
TRBV5-8	TRBD2	NA	TRBJ2-4	TGTGCCAGCAGCTTGGAGACTAGCGGATTAGCCAAAAACATTCAGTACTTC	CASSLETSGLAKNIQYF
TRBV7-9	NA	NA	TRBJ2-5	TGTGCCAGCAGCAAAGGCGCGGGGTTGCAGTACTTC	CASSKGAGLQYF
TRBV19	NA	NA	TRBJ1-6	TGTGCCAGTAGTGTCCGGACAGACTATAATTCACCCCTCCACTTT	CASSVRTDYNSPLHF
TRBV28	TRBD1	once	TRBJ2-3	TGTGCCAGCGGGATGACAGGGAGAGCCACAGATACGCAGTATTTT	CASGMTGRATDTQYF
TRBV28	NA	NA	TRBJ1-2	TGTGCCAGCAGTTTGTCCGCTAACTATGGCTACACCTTC	CASSLSANYGYTF
TRBV25-1	NA	NA	TRBJ2-7	TGTGCCAGCAGTGCCGGCTACGAGCAGTACTTC	CASSAGYEQYF
TRBV5-1	NA	NA	TRBJ2-1	TGCGCCAGCAGTGCGAGCGGGACACAACAGGGTTACAATGAGCAGTTCTTC	CASSASGTQQGYNEQFF
TRBV15	TRBD2	NA	TRBJ2-3	TGTGCCACCAGCAGAGATTGGGGGGGGACAGATACGCAGTATTTT	CATSRDWGGTDTQYF
TRBV18	TRBD1	NA	TRBJ2-7	TGTGCCAGCTCACCGCCGGGACAGGGGCCCTACGAGCAGTACTTC	CASSPPGQGPYEQYF
TRBV5-6	TRBD1	NA	TRBJ1-2	TGTGCCAGCAGCCAATCGGGACAGGGAAACTATGGCTACACCTTC	CASSQSGQGNYGYTF
TRBV6-5	NA	NA	TRBJ1-4	TGTGCCAGCAGTTACCGCAAAGCGATTGATGAAAAACTGTTTTTT	CASSYRKAIDEKLFF
TRBV29-1	TRBD2	NA	TRBJ2-3	TGCAGCGTTGAAGAGACTAGCGGGAGCACAGATACGCAGTATTTT	CSVEETSGSTDTQYF
TRBV10-1	NA	NA	TRBJ1-2	TGCGCCAACGTTACCTCAGGGTTGAATGGCTACACCTTC	CANVTSGLNGYTF
TRBV4-1	NA	NA	TRBJ2-5	TGCGCCAGCAGCCCTCGGAGCACGGGGGTCGGGGAGACCCAGTACTTC	CASSPRSTGVGETQYF
TRBV13	TRBD1	NA	TRBJ2-3	TGTGCCAGCAGCATCCAGGGGGCAGAGGTAGATACGCAGTATTTT	CASSIQGAEVDTQYF
TRBV7-9	NA	few	TRBJ1-4	TGTGCCAGCAGCTTAGCCGTCTTAAGTGATGAAAAACTGTTTTTT	CASSLAVLSDEKLFF
TRBV29-1	NA	NA	TRBJ1-1	TGCAGCGCTCTACAGGCAATAGGGAACACTGAAGCTTTCTTT	CSALQAIGNTEAFF
TRBV11-2	TRBD1	NA	TRBJ1-6	TGTGCCAGCAGCTTAAGGGTCATGAACAGGGGAAATGGTTCACCCCTCCACTTT	CASSLRVMNRGNGSPLHF
TRBV27	TRBD1	few	TRBJ1-1	TGTGCCAGCAGTCCAATCGGACAGGGCTACACTGAAGCTTTCTTT	CASSPIGQGYTEAFF
TRBV4-1	NA	NA	TRBJ2-7	TGCGCCAGCAGCCAACAGGGCTACGAGCAGTACTTC	CASSQQGYEQYF
TRBV6-4	NA	NA	TRBJ1-5	TGTGCCAGCAGCAACAGGGCGACCAATCAGCCCCAGCATTTT	CASSNRATNQPQHF
TRBV28	TRBD1	NA	TRBJ2-7	TGTGCCAGCAGTGGCAGGGGGTACGAGCAGTACTTC	CASSGRGYEQYF
TRBV6-5	NA	NA	TRBJ1-1	TGTGCCAGCAGCCTAACAGGGCCTGACACTGAAGCTTTCTTT	CASSLTGPDTEAFF
TRBV13	NA	NA	TRBJ2-5	TGTGCCAGCAGCTTACTACAGGATGAGACCCAGTACTTC	CASSLLQDETQYF
TRBV27	NA	NA	TRBJ1-2	TGTGCCAGCAGTTTATCCACCCCCCCTAGCATCTATGGCTACACCTTC	CASSLSTPPSIYGYTF
TRBV13	TRBD2	NA	TRBJ2-2	TGTGCCAGCAGCTCCGAAGAACTAGCGGGGGGGCACACCGGGGAGCTGTTTTTT	CASSSEELAGGHTGELFF
TRBV10-2	NA	NA	TRBJ1-5	TGCGCCAGCAGCAACCGAGACCATTCCCAGGCCAGGGAGCATTTT	CASSNRDHSQAREHF
TRBV6-6	TRBD1	NA	TRBJ2-4	TGTGCCAGCAGTTACAAGGTGACAGGGGCCAAAAACATTCAGTACTTC	CASSYKVTGAKNIQYF
TRBV28	TRBD2	once	TRBJ2-1	TGTGCCAGCACCCTTAGCGGGAGCTCCTACAATGAGCAGTTCTTC	CASTLSGSSYNEQFF
TRBV7-6	NA	NA	TRBJ2-2	TGTGCCAGCGGTAAAACAGCGAACACCGGGGAGCTGTTTTTT	CASGKTANTGELFF
TRBV7-3	NA	NA	TRBJ1-3	TGTGCCAGCAGCTTAGGAACGGGGCCTGGAAACACCATATATTTT	CASSLGTGPGNTIYF
TRBV5-4	NA	NA	TRBJ2-5	TGTGCCAGCTCGGGGGTGAGGGAAGAGACCCAGTACTTC	CASSGVREETQYF
TRBV7-9	NA	NA	TRBJ2-7	TGTGCCAGCAGCCCGGAGCGAGCGGACTACGAGCAGTACTTC	CASSPERADYEQYF
TRBV5-4	NA	once	TRBJ2-7	TGTGCCAGCAGCTGGGGGACAAGCTCCTACGAGCAGTACTTC	CASSWGTSSYEQYF